The 4 T cell receptor beta chains below were found in one sample sequenced in a study of cytomegalovirus exposure and HLA in healthy donors. PCR amplification relied on 60 Vbeta primers (plus 13 Jbeta primers). Sequencing used immunoSEQ multiplex PCR; TCRdb keeps in-frame clones, though not all of them. This table has under 200,000 clones, over 75% appearing once. Material for sequencing was PBMCs. Receptors originate from a man between 60 and 75 years old in good health and CMV-seronegative.

The table lists this clone with a few counts. The V call is TRBV2, the J call TRBJ2-2; D gene ambiguous. V lost 6 bases and J lost 11, with 10 bases in between. The CDR3 consists of 11 residues. CDR1 SNHLY and CDR2 FYNNEI come from the germline V gene. CDR3 in amino acids: CASSSDNELFF. The DNA for the CDR3 is TGTGCCAGCAGCTCTGACAACGAGCTGTTTTTT.

The chain joins TRBV18 to TRBJ2-4; TRBD2 matches at 7 bases. Losses at the gene ends were 1 base for V and 6 bases for J; bases not matched to a gene: 3. There are 14 residues in the CDR3. The germline CDR1 and CDR2 sequences are KGHSH and LQKENI. CDR3 DNA sequence: TGTGCCAGCTCACCACGGGAGGGCTTAAACATTCAGTACTTC. Protein sequence: CASSPREGLNIQYF.

The genes are TRBV7-2 and TRBJ2-5; 7 bases are shared with TRBD1. Germline V gives CDR1 SGHTA, CDR2 FQGNSA. The CDR3 spans 15 residues. V shed 0 bases, J shed 5 bases, and the junction held 6 bases outside the gene matches. In DNA form, the CDR3 reads TGTGCCAGCAGCTTAGCCCCGGACAGGATGGAGACCCAGTACTTC. This codes for CASSLAPDRMETQYF.

This clone was counted a few times. The genes are TRBV19 and TRBJ1-5; no clear D gene. The CDR3 contains 17 residues. Trimming removed 2 bases from V and 3 bases from J, with 17 bases in between. Germline V lookup: CDR1 LNHDA, CDR2 SQIVND (reference sequence). Written as DNA, the CDR3 is TGTGCCAGTAGTATACCCCGGCGGGAGGATGACAATCAGCCCCAGCATTTT. Residues: CASSIPRREDDNQPQHF.